In its sample, the clone carrying this T cell receptor beta chain was seen a few times. Antigen unknown. This entry comes from a study of identical twins. The V and J ends lost 4 bases and 4 bases, in that order; junction bases with no gene match: 4. The CDR3 sequence is 13 residues long. Germline CDR1 DFQATT, CDR2 SNEGSKA (reference sequence). Template switching added a universal primer binding site, and final cDNA carried unique molecular identifiers. Each CDR3 protein gets one entry after TCRdb re-called the 5' RACE reads with MiXCR. The sample includes more than 1.5 million distinct CDR3 sequences, about 31% of them seen just once. Points from the study as a whole: Models underestimated out-of-frame TCR alpha sharing in monozygotic twins. The more abundant beta clonotypes in cord blood had fewer insertions, and memory repertoires did not show this. Weaker excess sharing between twins was seen in beta out-of-frame sequences.

This chain connects TRBV20-1 to TRBJ1-1, with 9 bases matching TRBD1. The sequenced sample consisted of cord blood. The sequence came from a newborn girl in good health. CDR3 sequence reads: CSAKTGGITEAFF. The CDR3, as DNA: TGCAGTGCTAAGACAGGGGGGATCACTGAAGCTTTCTTT.